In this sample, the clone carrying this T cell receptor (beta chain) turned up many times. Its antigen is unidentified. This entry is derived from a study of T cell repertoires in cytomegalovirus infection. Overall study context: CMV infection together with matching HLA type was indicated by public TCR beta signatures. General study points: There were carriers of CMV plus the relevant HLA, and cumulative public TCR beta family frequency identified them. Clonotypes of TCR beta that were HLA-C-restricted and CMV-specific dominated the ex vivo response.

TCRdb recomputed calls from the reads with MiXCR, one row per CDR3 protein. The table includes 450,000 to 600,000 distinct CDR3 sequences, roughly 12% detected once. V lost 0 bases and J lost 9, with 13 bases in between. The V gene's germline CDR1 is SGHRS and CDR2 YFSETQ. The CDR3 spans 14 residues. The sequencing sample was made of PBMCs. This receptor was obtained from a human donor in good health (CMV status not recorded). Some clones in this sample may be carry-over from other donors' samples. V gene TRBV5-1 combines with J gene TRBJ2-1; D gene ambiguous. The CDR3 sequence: CASSLELSESEQFF. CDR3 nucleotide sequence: TGCGCCAGCAGCTTGGAACTATCAGAGAGTGAGCAGTTCTTC.